The next 5 T cell receptor beta chains were all read from a single sample in a study of cytomegalovirus exposure and HLA in healthy donors. Here immunoSEQ multiplex PCR was the method, and the copy in TCRdb shows in-frame clones only, minus some. The table records over 150,000 clones, around 81% of them present only once. Sequencing was performed on PBMCs. The receptors derive from a young woman in good health and CMV-seropositive.

In its sample, this clone was seen a few times. The chain joins TRBV10-1 to TRBJ2-7, with 7 bases aligning to TRBD2. V gave up 0 bases and J gave up 7 bases; unmatched junction bases: 3. Germline CDR1 and CDR2: WNHNN and SYGVQD (reference sequence). The CDR3 totals 13 residues. The CDR3 region is CASSESTAGEQYF. The CDR3 DNA is TGCGCCAGCAGTGAGTCGACAGCGGGGGAGCAGTACTTC.

CDR3 in DNA: TGCGCCAGCAGTTTGAATACAGACGGTGGCTACACCTTC. Protein: CASSLNTDGGYTF. The rearrangement links TRBV5-1 to TRBJ1-2; D is unclear. Trimming left V 5 bases short and J 7 bases short, with 15 bases between. Looked up from germline, CDR1 is SGHRS and CDR2 is YFSETQ. CDR3 length equals 13 residues.

The chain links TRBV29-1 to TRBJ2-5, with 7 bases aligning to TRBD2. Trimming cost V 3 bases and J 4 bases; bases outside gene matches: 8. CDR1 and CDR2 from the germline V gene are SQVTM and ANQGSEA. This CDR3 has 14 residues. The CDR3 DNA reads as TGCAGCGTTGATCGGGAGGCTAGGGTAGAGACCCAGTACTTC. It specifies CSVDREARVETQYF.

This chain connects TRBV5-4 to TRBJ1-1; TRBD1 might be the D (6 bases). The CDR3 covers 14 residues. Trimming shortened V by 0 bases and J by 4 bases, and 10 bases separated the two germline ends. Germline V CDR1 and CDR2: SGHNT, YYREEE (reference sequence). The CDR3 sequence: CASSLEQGSTEAFF. Here the CDR3 DNA reads TGTGCCAGCAGCTTGGAACAGGGAAGCACTGAAGCTTTCTTT. Full variable domain (rest looked up from reference TRBV5-4 and TRBJ1-1): ETGVTQSPTHLIKTRGQQVTLRCSSQSGHNTVSWYQQALGQGPQFIFQYYREEENGRGNFPPRFSGLQFPNYSSELNVNALELDDSALYLCASSLEQGSTEAFFGQGTRLTVV.

V and J are TRBV2 and TRBJ2-2; perhaps TRBD2 as D (5 bases). The CDR3 sequence is 14 residues long. Trimming removed 2 bases at V and 6 bases at J, with 10 bases between. The germline gives CDR1 SNHLY, CDR2 FYNNEI. The CDR3 nucleotides read TGTGCCAGCAGTGAATTGGGAGTGTCCGGGGAGCTGTTTTTT. This codes for CASSELGVSGELFF.